One and the same sample provided the 18 T cell receptor beta chains below, sequenced in a study of T cell clonality in common variable immunodeficiency. Notes on the study in general: Fewer deletions and N-nucleotide insertions were reportedly seen in common variable immunodeficiency TCR beta sequences.

Some clones are missing from TCRdb's copy, which holds only in-frame ones; the method was immunoSEQ multiplex PCR. Sampling found around 9,600 clones, none seen once. Their antigen targets remain unknown. What was sequenced was peripheral blood mononuclear cells. The receptors come from a human donor with common variable immunodeficiency.

This clone has ten or more counts. The CDR3 end is not reached by the read, which stops 3 residues before it; the germline J gene fills it in. The rearrangement links TRBV4-1 to TRBJ1-6; TRBD1 matches at 8 bases. The CDR3 length is 17 residues. J lost 5 bases, V lost 3 bases, and 9 bases had no gene match. Germline V gives CDR1 MGHRA, CDR2 YSYEKL. CDR3 loop: CASSQNLQGADNSPLHF. The sequenced part of the CDR3 DNA is TGCGCCAGCAGCCAGAACCTTCAGGGGGCAGATAATTCACCC.

Details on this clone: Read data end 3 residues before the CDR3 end; the end is taken from the germline J gene. V is TRBV18 and J is TRBJ2-7, with D uncertain. Trimming shortened V by 6 bases and J by 3 bases, and 9 bases separated the two germline ends. This CDR3 has 12 residues. Looked up from germline, CDR1 is KGHSH and CDR2 is LQKENI. The covered CDR3 bases are TGTGCCAGCTCCACAGTCGACTACGAG. Its translation: CASSTVDYE. The complete CDR3 sequence is CASSTVDYEQYF.

In its sample, this clone was seen many times. The CDR3 goes on 3 residues after the read ends, and that part is filled in from the germline J gene. V gene TRBV7-8 combines with J gene TRBJ2-1; 9 bases agree with TRBD2. J lost 1 base, V lost 5 bases, and 12 bases had no gene match. The CDR3 contains 18 residues. Germline V CDR1 and CDR2: SGHVS, FQNEAQ. CDR3 DNA (partial): TGTGCCAGCAGCATCGTATCATATCTAGCGGGGTCCTACAATGAG. Translation: CASSIVSYLAGSYNE. The whole CDR3 protein is CASSIVSYLAGSYNEQFF.

In regard to this clone: It differs at one base from a far larger clone, so likely a read error. The read ends 3 residues early relative to the CDR3; the germline J gene fills the gap. V gene TRBV19 combines with J gene TRBJ1-1; TRBD1 matches at 8 bases. The ends lost 5 bases at V and 0 bases at J; junction bases unmatched: 11. Looked up from germline, CDR1 is LNHDA and CDR2 is SQIVND (reference sequence). The CDR3 length is 17 residues. The CDR3 bases that were read are TGTGCCAGTAGTTCGTTGCGAGGACAGGGAGTGAACACTGAA. It specifies CASSSLRGQGVNTE. The whole CDR3 is CASSSLRGQGVNTEAFF.

This clone was picked up many times. A much larger clone differs from this one at a single base, so this may be a read error. The CDR3 extends 3 residues past the end of the read, so its final part is completed from the germline J gene. This chain connects TRBV7-6 to TRBJ1-1; D remains ambiguous. Germline CDR1 is SGHVS and CDR2 is FNYEAQ. V was cut by 2 bases and J by 1 base, with 5 bases left in between. This CDR3 has 13 amino acids. CDR3 loop: CASSLQENTEAFF. Incomplete CDR3 DNA: TGTGCCAGCAGCTTACAGGAGAACACTGAA.

This clone was detected ten times or more. The read falls 3 residues short of the CDR3 end, and the missing part is taken from the germline J gene. This chain links TRBV10-2 with TRBJ1-5, with D hard to call. The CDR3 is made up of 14 amino acids. V was cut by 3 bases and J by 5 bases, with 11 bases left in between. The germline V gene encodes CDR1 WSHSY and CDR2 SAAADI. The CDR3 bases that were read are TGCGCCAGCAGTGAAATACAGTCCCATCAGCCC. The encoded protein is CASSEIQSHQP. The entire CDR3 protein reads CASSEIQSHQPQHF.

This clone has at least ten counts. The read stops 3 residues short of the end of the CDR3; the missing end is completed from the germline J gene. The genes are TRBV5-1 and TRBJ2-5, with 11 bases identical to TRBD2. Germline CDR1 is SGHRS and CDR2 is YFSETQ. J gave up 2 bases and V 4 bases, and 4 bases lay outside the gene matches. CDR3 size: 15 residues. CDR3 DNA, as far as it was read: TGCGCCAGCAGCACCGGGACTAGCGGTCAAGAGACC. Translation gives CASSTGTSGQET. Given in full, the CDR3 is CASSTGTSGQETQYF.

This clone was seen many times. The read terminates 3 residues before the CDR3 end, so the remaining end is supplied by the germline J gene. The chain employs TRBV7-2 and TRBJ2-7; TRBD2 matches 11 bases. Germline V lookup: CDR1 SGHTA, CDR2 FQGNSA. The CDR3 has 15 residues. V was pared by 3 bases and J by 4 bases, with 5 bases of the junction left unmatched. CDR3: CASSFTSGGGYEQYF. The sequenced part of the CDR3 DNA is TGTGCCAGCAGCTTTACTAGCGGGGGAGGATACGAG.

This clone occurred many times. The read terminates 3 residues before the CDR3 end, so the remaining end is supplied by the germline J gene. The chain uses TRBV2 and TRBJ2-3, with D maybe TRBD1 (5 bases). Trimming took 4 bases from V and 1 from J, leaving 12 bases between them. Germline V gene lookup returns CDR1 SNHLY and CDR2 FYNNEI. CDR3 length: 15 amino acids. CDR3 amino acids: CASSVGRPGTDTQYF. CDR3 bases read: TGTGCCAGCAGTGTGGGGCGGCCCGGCACAGATACG. Complete variable domain (other parts from reference TRBV2 and TRBJ2-3): EPEVTQTPSHQVTQMGQEVILRCVPISNHLYFYWYRQILGQKVEFLVSFYNNEISEKSEIFDDQFSVERPDGSNFTLKIRSTKLEDSAMYFCASSVGRPGTDTQYFGPGTRLTVL.

This clone was recorded at least ten times. The DNA ends 3 residues before the CDR3 does, and the rest of the CDR3 is filled in from the germline J gene. The chain carries TRBV12-3 or TRBV12-4 and TRBJ1-2; TRBD1 aligns across 8 bases. The CDR3 consists of 14 residues. V lost 5 bases and J lost 6; bases outside the gene matches: 8. The CDR3 here is CASSPRTGTNGYTF. The sequenced part of the CDR3 DNA is TGTGCCAGCAGTCCTAGGACAGGGACGAATGGC.

For this clone: The sequenced fragment ends 3 residues before the CDR3 boundary, so the rest is inferred from the germline J gene. The chain links TRBV2 to TRBJ2-2, with 7 nucleotides matching TRBD1. The length of the CDR3 is 19 residues. V gave up 2 bases and J gave up 1 base; unmatched junction bases: 13. The germline V gene encodes CDR1 SNHLY and CDR2 FYNNEI. The sequenced part of the CDR3 DNA is TGTGCCAGCAGTGAAAGAGTTCTGGTGGGGACAGTGAACACCGGGGAG. Protein product: CASSERVLVGTVNTGE. The CDR3 in full is CASSERVLVGTVNTGELFF.

This clone was observed many times. The read terminates 3 residues ahead of where the CDR3 ends, so the germline J gene completes it. This chain connects TRBV27 to TRBJ1-1; D gene uncertain. The CDR3 is 13 residues long. The V end was cut by 3 bases, the J end by 1 base, with 6 bases between. Germline CDR1 and CDR2: MNHEY and SMNVEV (reference sequence). CDR3 bases read: TGTGCCAGCAGTTTTCAGGAGAACACTGAA. This sequence encodes CASSFQENTE. The entire CDR3 sequence reads CASSFQENTEAFF.

This clone has at least ten counts. The sequenced CDR3 bases are TGTGCCAGCAGCGTATTGGGGGGGGCTGAGACC. Protein: CASSVLGGAET. The full CDR3 protein is CASSVLGGAETQYF. The chain uses TRBV9 and TRBJ2-5; tentatively, D is TRBD2 (7 bases). The read ends 3 residues shy of where the CDR3 ends; the end is completed using the germline J gene. Trimming removed 1 base at V and 5 bases at J, with 12 bases between. From germline, CDR1 is SGDLS and CDR2 YYNGEE. The CDR3 contains 14 residues.

This clone was observed a handful of times. The DNA ends 3 residues before the CDR3 does, and the rest of the CDR3 is filled in from the germline J gene. The chain couples TRBV18 to TRBJ2-1; 7 nucleotides match TRBD1. This CDR3 is 16 amino acids long. The V and J ends lost 5 bases and 9 bases, in that order; junction bases with no gene match: 16. CDR1 is KGHSH and CDR2 is LQKENI in the germline V gene. The CDR3 protein is CASSSQGQGVRGEQFF. Incomplete CDR3 DNA: TGTGCCAGCTCATCACAGGGGCAGGGGGTGAGGGGTGAG. The complete variable domain, with remaining parts taken from reference TRBV18 and TRBJ2-1, reads NAGVMQNPRHLVRRRGQEARLRCSPMKGHSHVYWYRQLPEEGLKFMVYLQKENIIDESGMPKERFSAEFPKEGPSILRIQQVVRGDSAAYFCASSSQGQGVRGEQFFGPGTRLTVL.

This clone was observed at least ten times. From the germline J gene comes the end of the CDR3, since the read stops 3 residues before it. The chain recombines TRBV6-2 or TRBV6-3 with TRBJ1-5; D gene ambiguous. Germline V gene lookup returns CDR1 MNHEY and CDR2 SVGEGT. The CDR3 is made up of 12 amino acids. V dropped 3 bases and J dropped 5 bases, with 5 bases sitting between them. The CDR3 sequence: CASSYPYQPQHF. The covered CDR3 bases are TGTGCCAGCAGTTATCCCTATCAGCCC.

This clone is medium-sized in the sample. The CDR3 end falls 3 residues outside the read, so it is completed with the germline J gene. The chain uses TRBV28 and TRBJ2-2; D is unresolved. This CDR3 has 14 amino acids. Germline V gives CDR1 MDHEN, CDR2 SYDVKM. The germline V and J ends were trimmed by 5 bases and 5 bases, with 12 bases remaining between them. This chain's CDR3 is CASSPGGRTGELFF. Partial CDR3 DNA: TGTGCCAGCAGTCCAGGTGGCCGGACCGGGGAG.

This clone was recorded many times. The read finishes 3 residues shy of the CDR3 end, and the germline J gene is used to complete it. This chain uses TRBV18 with TRBJ2-3, with a possible D match to TRBD2 (6 bases). CDR1 and CDR2 (germline): KGHSH, LQKENI. CDR3 length: 16 residues. V shed 6 bases and J shed 0 bases, with 16 bases lying between them. CDR3 DNA (partial): TGTGCCAGCTCCGTATTCCAGGGAGGTAGCACAGATACG. It encodes CASSVFQGGSTDT. The CDR3 as a whole reads CASSVFQGGSTDTQYF. Using reference TRBV18 and TRBJ2-3 for the parts outside the CDR3, the full variable domain is NAGVMQNPRHLVRRRGQEARLRCSPMKGHSHVYWYRQLPEEGLKFMVYLQKENIIDESGMPKERFSAEFPKEGPSILRIQQVVRGDSAAYFCASSVFQGGSTDTQYFGPGTRLTVL.

This clone is labeled as medium-sized (0.01 to 0.1%). The read ends 3 residues early relative to the CDR3; the germline J gene fills the gap. The chain links TRBV9 to TRBJ2-1; a possible D gene is TRBD2 (5 bases). The CDR3 runs 15 residues. Germline V gene sequence: CDR1 SGDLS, CDR2 YYNGEE. Trimming removed 0 bases from V and 8 bases from J, with 15 bases in between. CDR3 bases read: TGTGCCAGCAGCGTAGTGGCGGGCCTGGTGGATGAG. It yields the protein CASSVVAGLVDE. In full, the CDR3 reads CASSVVAGLVDEQFF.